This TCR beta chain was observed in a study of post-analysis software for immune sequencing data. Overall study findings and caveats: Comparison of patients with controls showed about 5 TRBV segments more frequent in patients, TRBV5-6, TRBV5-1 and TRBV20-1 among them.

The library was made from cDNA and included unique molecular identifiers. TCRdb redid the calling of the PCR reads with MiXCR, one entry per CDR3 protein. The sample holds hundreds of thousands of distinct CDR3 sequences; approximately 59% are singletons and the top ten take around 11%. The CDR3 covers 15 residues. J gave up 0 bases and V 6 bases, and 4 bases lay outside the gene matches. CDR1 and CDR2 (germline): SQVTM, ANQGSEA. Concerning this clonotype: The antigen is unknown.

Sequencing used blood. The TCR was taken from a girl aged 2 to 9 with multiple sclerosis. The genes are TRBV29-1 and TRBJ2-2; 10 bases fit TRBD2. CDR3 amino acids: CSVPSGSANTGELFF. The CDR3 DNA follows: TGCAGCGTCCCTAGCGGGAGCGCGAACACCGGGGAGCTGTTTTTT.